The 27 T cell receptor beta chains listed next were all sequenced from one sample in a study of OX40 agonist ivuxolimab in advanced cancers. The library was built by means of the immunoSEQ multiplex PCR assay. Not all clones reach the TCRdb copy of this immuneACCESS table, which keeps in-frame sequences only. Checked studies attribute under half of the gap to unresolved V genes and leave the rest unexplained. This sample comprises tens of thousands of clones, about 92% of them detected only once. The ten largest clones take up around an eighth of the sample. Sequenced material: CD4+ or CD8+ T cells sorted from blood, taken in a trial of the OX40 agonist ivuxolimab. Receptors originate from an adult with an advanced solid tumor such as melanoma, head and neck, liver or kidney cancer.

The rearrangement links TRBV13 to TRBJ1-3; D is uncertain. V shed 0 bases and J shed 2 bases, with 5 bases lying between them. Germline loops: CDR1 PRHDT, CDR2 FYEKMQ (reference sequence). CDR3 size: 14 residues. CDR3 in amino acids: CASSLGRAGNTIYF. The CDR3 region has the DNA TGTGCCAGCAGCTTAGGGCGTGCTGGAAACACCATATATTTT.

This chain links TRBV4-1 with TRBJ2-7; tentative D call: TRBD2 (6 bases). CDR1 is MGHRA and CDR2 is YSYEKL in the germline V gene. The V and J ends lost 0 bases and 3 bases respectively, with 9 bases between them. This CDR3 is built from 14 residues. The CDR3 sequence is CASSQDPGVYEQYF. CDR3 sequence (DNA): TGCGCCAGCAGCCAAGATCCGGGGGTCTACGAGCAGTACTTC.

The chain couples TRBV28 to TRBJ1-1; D may be TRBD1 (6 bases). The CDR3 contains 15 residues. Trimming shortened V by 3 bases and J by 1 base, and 12 bases separated the two germline ends. Germline CDR1 and CDR2: MDHEN and SYDVKM. The CDR3 spells CASSFYDRRNTEAFF. The CDR3 coding sequence is TGTGCCAGCAGTTTTTACGACAGGAGGAACACTGAAGCTTTCTTT.

J is TRBJ2-5 and V is TRBV7-6; 7 bases align to TRBD1. The CDR3 loop spans 14 amino acids. Germline lookup yields CDR1 SGHVS and CDR2 FNYEAQ. J gave up 0 bases and V 4 bases, and 2 bases lay outside the gene matches. CDR3 nucleotides: TGTGCCAGCAGCTGGACAGGTTACCAAGAGACCCAGTACTTC. This codes for CASSWTGYQETQYF.

This chain uses TRBV6-5 with TRBJ1-5; D not certain. CDR3 length: 13 amino acids. Per germline, CDR1 MNHEY and CDR2 SVGAGI. V was cut by 3 bases and J by 7 bases, with 10 bases left in between. CDR3 coding DNA: TGTGCCAGCAGTTATCGGGTACGACAGCCCCAGCATTTT. Encoded protein: CASSYRVRQPQHF.

The chain employs TRBV4-3 and TRBJ2-7, with TRBD1 matching over 9 bases. The CDR3 has 19 amino acids. With 1 base clipped from V and 3 bases from J, the junction kept 16 bases outside the gene matches. Germline CDR1 and CDR2: LGHNA and YSLEER. CDR3 coding DNA: TGCGCCAGCAGCCAAGGAGGGGCTCAGGACAGGGGTATTTACTACGAGCAGTACTTC. Its protein is CASSQGGAQDRGIYYEQYF.

The genes are TRBV30 and TRBJ2-1; 13 nucleotides match TRBD2. Trimming at V came to 3 bases and at J to 7 bases, leaving 6 bases not matched to a gene. Germline CDR1 reads GTSNPN; CDR2 reads SVGIG (reference sequence). The CDR3 sequence is 15 residues long. The CDR3 here is CAWRGTSGIWNEQFF. CDR3 DNA sequence: TGTGCCTGGAGGGGGACTAGCGGGATTTGGAATGAGCAGTTCTTC.

This rearrangement joins TRBV19 to TRBJ1-2, with 8 nucleotides matching TRBD1. Germline CDR1 and CDR2: LNHDA and SQIVND (reference sequence). This CDR3 region has 16 residues. Trimming at V came to 6 bases and at J to 3 bases, leaving 12 bases not matched to a gene. The CDR3 bases are TGTGCCAGTAGAGATTTCGACAGGGGAGTGCACTATGGCTACACCTTC. Protein sequence: CASRDFDRGVHYGYTF. The full variable domain, completed using reference TRBV19 and TRBJ1-2, is DGGITQSPKYLFRKEGQNVTLSCEQNLNHDAMYWYRQDPGQGLRLIYYSQIVNDFQKGDIAEGYSVSREKKESFPLTVTSAQKNPTAFYLCASRDFDRGVHYGYTFGSGTRLTVV.

This clone was seen just once. The chain recombines TRBV19 with TRBJ1-1; D is unresolved. Between the trimmed V and J ends, which lost 5 bases and 5 bases, there was a span of 6 bases. The CDR3 covers 11 residues. Germline V gene lookup returns CDR1 LNHDA and CDR2 SQIVND (reference sequence). This CDR3 reads CASSPGTEAFF. DNA for the CDR3: TGTGCCAGTAGTCCTGGGACTGAAGCTTTCTTT. The full variable domain, with the rest looked up from reference TRBV19 and TRBJ1-1, is DGGITQSPKYLFRKEGQNVTLSCEQNLNHDAMYWYRQDPGQGLRLIYYSQIVNDFQKGDIAEGYSVSREKKESFPLTVTSAQKNPTAFYLCASSPGTEAFFGQGTRLTVV.

V and J are TRBV6-5 and TRBJ2-3, with 11 positions matching TRBD2. In germline, CDR1 is MNHEY, CDR2 SVGAGI. The CDR3 sequence is 15 residues long. The V segment lost 1 base and the J segment 5 bases; nucleotides outside the gene matches: 2. CDR3 in amino acids: CASSYLAGGQDTQYF. DNA of the CDR3: TGTGCCAGCAGTTACTTAGCGGGGGGGCAAGATACGCAGTATTTT.

The CDR3: CASSTMDAQETQYF. CDR3 DNA sequence: TGTGCCAGCAGTACCATGGACGCCCAAGAGACCCAGTACTTC. V gene TRBV28 combines with J gene TRBJ2-5; D call uncertain. V shed 5 bases and J shed 1 base, with 11 bases lying between them. The germline gives CDR1 MDHEN, CDR2 SYDVKM. The CDR3 sequence is 14 residues long.

Worth noting for this clone: The junction and the germline gene differ at one end; a read error may be behind it. The gene calls are TRBV7-9 and TRBJ2-7, with 10 positions matching TRBD1. Germline loops: CDR1 SEHNR, CDR2 FQNEAQ (reference sequence). The CDR3 loop spans 11 amino acids. The CDR3: CASSLGQGENF. The CDR3 DNA reads TGTGCCAGCAGCCTTGGACAGGGGGAGAACTTC. The full variable domain, in which reference TRBV7-9 and TRBJ2-7 provide the parts outside the CDR3, is DTGVSQNPRHKITKRGQNVTFRCDPISEHNRLYWYRQTLGQGPEFLTYFQNEAQLEKSRLLSDRFSAERPKGSFSTLEIQRTEQGDSAMYLCASSLGQGENFGPGTRLTVT.

The chain carries TRBV11-2 and TRBJ1-5; TRBD1 might be the D (6 bases). The CDR3 is 15 amino acids. Germline-derived CDR1 and CDR2 are SGHAT and FQNNGV. V was clipped by 1 base and J by 6 bases, with 13 bases between them. CDR3 sequence: CASSLGQGQRQPQHF. The CDR3 DNA reads TGTGCCAGCAGCTTAGGTCAGGGGCAGCGTCAGCCCCAGCATTTT.

The chain combines TRBV7-2 with TRBJ2-1, with D possibly matching TRBD1 (6 bases). With 11 bases removed from V and 8 bases from J, the gap between germline ends came to 10 bases. Germline V gives CDR1 SGHTA, CDR2 FQGNSA. The CDR3 is made up of 10 amino acids. CDR3 residues: CACKGDEQFF. The CDR3 DNA is TGTGCCTGCAAGGGGGATGAGCAGTTCTTC.

The V call is TRBV11-2, the J call TRBJ1-5; maybe TRBD1 (5 bases). CDR3 size: 13 residues. From germline, CDR1 is SGHAT and CDR2 FQNNGV. The V end was cut by 4 bases, the J end by 2 bases, with 6 bases between. The CDR3 nucleotides read TGTGCCAGCAGCTCCAGGGGCAATCAGCCCCAGCATTTT. Encoded protein: CASSSRGNQPQHF.

This clone was observed a handful of times. The chain recombines TRBV7-9 with TRBJ1-1; a weak D match, TRBD1 (5 bases). Germline V gives CDR1 SEHNR, CDR2 FQNEAQ (reference sequence). Trimming removed 10 bases from V and 0 bases from J, with 12 bases in between. The CDR3 totals 13 residues. In DNA form, the CDR3 reads TGTGCCACCCAACGAGGGGTGAACACTGAAGCTTTCTTT. It is translated as CATQRGVNTEAFF.

This chain uses TRBV2 with TRBJ2-7, with a tentative D call TRBD2 (6 bases). V was clipped by 6 bases and J by 0 bases, with 12 bases between them. Germline CDR1 SNHLY, CDR2 FYNNEI. This CDR3 is 14 amino acids long. CDR3 sequence: CASRGGISSYEQYF. DNA for the CDR3: TGTGCCAGCAGGGGCGGGATTAGCTCCTACGAGCAGTACTTC.

The V and J genes are TRBV14 and TRBJ2-7; TRBD1 matches 7 bases. The junction had 21 bases not matched to a gene; V was cut back by 4 bases and J by 3 bases. This CDR3 is built from 19 residues. Per germline, CDR1 SGHDN and CDR2 FVKESK. CDR3 nucleotide sequence: TGTGCCAGCAGCCGCTATGGGATTACAGGGGCCGAAATTGTCTACGAGCAGTACTTC. This gives the protein CASSRYGITGAEIVYEQYF.

V usage is TRBV27 and J usage is TRBJ1-6, with 8 nucleotides matching TRBD1. This CDR3 is built from 15 residues. Looked up from germline, CDR1 is MNHEY and CDR2 is SMNVEV (reference sequence). V lost 5 bases to trimming and J lost 9 bases; unmatched junction nucleotides: 9. DNA for the CDR3: TGTGCCAGCAGTCTCTGGACAGGGATGGTTTCACCCCTCCACTTT. Its protein is CASSLWTGMVSPLHF.

The V gene is TRBV6-5, the J gene TRBJ1-1; D gene unclear. Trimming took 0 bases from V and 7 from J, leaving 15 bases between them. The CDR3 runs 15 residues. Germline-derived CDR1 and CDR2 are MNHEY and SVGAGI. The CDR3 DNA follows: TGTGCCAGCAGTTACTCGCGGGGTATGAGGAGTGAAGCTTTCTTT. It is translated as CASSYSRGMRSEAFF.

The J gene is TRBJ2-2, the V gene TRBV27, with a weak D call TRBD2 (6 bases). The V and J ends lost 8 bases and 5 bases respectively, with 12 bases between them. CDR1 and CDR2 from the germline V gene are MNHEY and SMNVEV (reference sequence). The CDR3 sequence is 13 residues long. The CDR3 loop is CASGPGGTGELFF. CDR3 nucleotide sequence: TGTGCCAGCGGCCCCGGAGGGACCGGGGAGCTGTTTTTT.

This sequence joins TRBV30 and TRBJ1-1, with 9 positions matching TRBD1. Germline CDR1 reads GTSNPN; CDR2 reads SVGIG (reference sequence). The junction had 7 bases not matched to a gene; V was cut back by 4 bases and J by 7 bases. CDR3 length equals 13 residues. DNA for the CDR3: TGTGCCTGGATTACAGGGGGCGCGGATGAAGCTTTCTTT. This sequence encodes CAWITGGADEAFF.

This chain connects TRBV30 to TRBJ2-1; TRBD2 agrees at 9 bases. V trimming: 1 base; J trimming: 1 base; junction bases outside the gene matches: 17. The CDR3 extends over 20 amino acids. CDR1 and CDR2 (germline): GTSNPN, SVGIG (reference sequence). The CDR3 spells CAWSALVGSGSGGSYNEQFF. The CDR3, as DNA: TGTGCCTGGAGTGCCCTCGTTGGTAGCGGGAGTGGGGGATCCTACAATGAGCAGTTCTTC.

The genes are TRBV5-5 and TRBJ2-1; D possibly matches TRBD1 or TRBD2 (5 bases each). Germline CDR1 and CDR2: SGHKS and YYEKEE (reference sequence). This CDR3 has 16 residues. V lost 2 bases and J lost 7, with 19 bases in between. As DNA, the CDR3 is TGTGCCAGCAGCTTCTCTGATAGCCTGAGGGGTAATGAGCAGTTCTTC. Translating it yields CASSFSDSLRGNEQFF.

V usage is TRBV9 and J usage is TRBJ2-1; no definite D call. The CDR3 extends over 13 amino acids. V dropped 5 bases and J dropped 5 bases, with 11 bases sitting between them. CDR1 is SGDLS and CDR2 is YYNGEE in the germline V gene. The CDR3 DNA reads TGTGCCAGCAGGGGTGACTTCAACAATGAGCAGTTCTTC. This sequence encodes CASRGDFNNEQFF. Based on the CDR3 plus reference TRBV9 and TRBJ2-1, the full variable domain is DSGVTQTPKHLITATGQRVTLRCSPRSGDLSVYWYQQSLDQGLQFLIQYYNGEERAKGNILERFSAQQFPDLHSELNLSSLELGDSALYFCASRGDFNNEQFFGPGTRLTVL.

The CDR3, as DNA: TGTGCCAGTAGTATATGGTCAGGGGACAGAGAGTTTGAGCAGTTCTTC. Protein product: CASSIWSGDREFEQFF. The V and J genes are TRBV19 and TRBJ2-1, with 7 bases lining up with TRBD1. V lost 2 bases and J lost 9; bases outside the gene matches: 13. Per the germline V gene, CDR1 is LNHDA and CDR2 is SQIVND (reference sequence). The CDR3 is 16 amino acids.

CDR3 in DNA: TGCGCCAGCAGCCAAGTTTGGAGCGTCACTGAAGCTTTCTTT. This sequence encodes CASSQVWSVTEAFF. This rearrangement joins TRBV4-3 to TRBJ1-1; D gene ambiguous. Trimming pared 1 base from V and 4 bases from J, leaving 10 bases between. Germline CDR1 and CDR2: LGHNA and YSLEER. This CDR3 has 14 residues.